Sequencing of this TCR beta chain was carried out in a study of blood T cell repertoires in COVID-19. The data were produced by immunoSEQ multiplex PCR, yet TCRdb's version contains in-frame clones alone and is incomplete. The sample holds some 290,000 clones, 85% to 95% seen once. Sequencing was carried out using PBMCs or T cells enriched from blood (not recorded which). The TCR comes from a woman aged 25 to 39 who had been exposed to COVID-19.

The CDR3 region has the DNA TGTGCCAGCCATATCATGACAGGGGGCCGGAACACTGAAGCTTTCTTT. As protein: CASHIMTGGRNTEAFF. This chain links TRBV2 with TRBJ1-1, with TRBD1 matching over 10 bases. The V segment lost 8 bases and the J segment 1 base; nucleotides outside the gene matches: 10. Germline lookup yields CDR1 SNHLY and CDR2 FYNNEI. CDR3 length equals 16 residues.